The rows below give T cell receptor beta chains drawn from one sample of a study of OX40 agonist ivuxolimab in advanced cancers. The assay was immunoSEQ multiplex PCR, and TCRdb's table has in-frame clones only and misses some. This sample has tens of thousands of clones; more than 70% occur once, and the top ten carry 0.4% to 0.55%. The sequenced sample was CD4+ or CD8+ T cells sorted from blood, obtained in a trial of the OX40 agonist ivuxolimab. Source of these receptors: an adult with an advanced solid tumor such as melanoma, head and neck, liver or kidney cancer. Each CDR3 is given with its conserved first and last residue. The order of the fields is clone size, V gene, J gene, D gene, CDR3 protein, CDR3 DNA. The D gene is left open where the match is weak. The listing skips clone size in some rows; elsewhere it reads once, few, many or a size class.

clone_size: -
v_call: TRBV19
j_call: TRBJ2-6
d_call: -
cdr3_aa: CASTSGSRATGANVLTF
cdr3_nt: TGTGCCAGTACCTCAGGATCCCGAGCTACTGGGGCCAACGTCCTGACTTTC

clone_size: -
v_call: TRBV7-2
j_call: TRBJ1-5
d_call: TRBD1
cdr3_aa: CASRAGQGILSNQPQHF
cdr3_nt: TGTGCCAGCAGGGCGGGACAGGGGATATTGAGCAATCAGCCCCAGCATTTT

clone_size: -
v_call: TRBV27
j_call: TRBJ2-7
d_call: TRBD2
cdr3_aa: CASTPRRPAGGPRDEQYF
cdr3_nt: TGTGCCAGCACCCCCCGACGGCCAGCGGGAGGACCGAGGGACGAGCAGTACTTC

clone_size: -
v_call: TRBV5-1
j_call: TRBJ2-2
d_call: TRBD2
cdr3_aa: CASSKRTSGNTGELFF
cdr3_nt: TGCGCCAGCAGCAAAAGGACTAGCGGCAACACCGGGGAGCTGTTTTTT

clone_size: few
v_call: TRBV27
j_call: TRBJ1-2
d_call: -
cdr3_aa: CASSPQESYGYTF
cdr3_nt: TGTGCCAGCAGTCCTCAGGAGAGCTATGGCTACACCTTC

clone_size: -
v_call: TRBV18
j_call: TRBJ2-1
d_call: -
cdr3_aa: CASSPSPGVGEQFF
cdr3_nt: TGTGCCAGCTCACCTAGCCCGGGAGTGGGCGAGCAGTTCTTC

clone_size: -
v_call: TRBV18
j_call: TRBJ2-1
d_call: TRBD1
cdr3_aa: CASSPTTGGDEQFF
cdr3_nt: TGTGCCAGCTCACCGACTACAGGGGGCGATGAGCAGTTCTTC

clone_size: -
v_call: TRBV18
j_call: TRBJ1-2
d_call: TRBD1
cdr3_aa: CASSPDRQGEIYGYTF
cdr3_nt: TGTGCCAGCTCACCCGATAGACAGGGTGAAATCTATGGCTACACCTTC

clone_size: -
v_call: TRBV6-5
j_call: TRBJ1-1
d_call: TRBD1
cdr3_aa: CASSYDRDLEAFF
cdr3_nt: TGTGCCAGCAGTTACGACAGGGATTTAGAAGCTTTCTTT

clone_size: -
v_call: TRBV10-1
j_call: TRBJ2-3
d_call: -
cdr3_aa: CASSGGRKGGDTQYF
cdr3_nt: TGCGCCAGCAGTGGAGGCCGGAAAGGAGGGGATACGCAGTATTTT

clone_size: -
v_call: TRBV21-1
j_call: TRBJ1-4
d_call: -
cdr3_aa: CASRGTENEKLFF
cdr3_nt: TGTGCCTCCAGGGGGACAGAGAATGAAAAACTGTTTTTT

clone_size: -
v_call: TRBV18
j_call: TRBJ2-7
d_call: TRBD1
cdr3_aa: CASSPGQDTTLNF
cdr3_nt: TGTGCCAGCTCACCGGGACAGGACACCACCCTAAACTTC

clone_size: -
v_call: TRBV2
j_call: TRBJ1-1
d_call: -
cdr3_aa: CASSEVREAFF
cdr3_nt: TGTGCCAGCAGTGAAGTCAGGGAAGCTTTCTTT

clone_size: once
v_call: TRBV29-1
j_call: TRBJ2-7
d_call: -
cdr3_aa: CSVGEIYEQYF
cdr3_nt: TGCAGCGTTGGTGAGATCTACGAGCAGTACTTC

clone_size: -
v_call: TRBV5-5
j_call: TRBJ2-1
d_call: -
cdr3_aa: CASSLGQARFF
cdr3_nt: TGTGCCAGCAGCTTGGGGCAGGCCCGGTTCTTC

clone_size: -
v_call: TRBV11-3
j_call: TRBJ2-3
d_call: TRBD1
cdr3_aa: CASSPQGSSTDTQYF
cdr3_nt: TGTGCCAGCAGCCCACAGGGGAGTAGCACAGATACGCAGTATTTT

clone_size: medium-sized
v_call: TRBV5-1
j_call: TRBJ1-1
d_call: -
cdr3_aa: CASSLDPRDTEAFF
cdr3_nt: TGCGCCAGCAGCTTGGACCCCCGGGACACTGAAGCTTTCTTT

clone_size: -
v_call: TRBV7-8
j_call: TRBJ2-7
d_call: TRBD2
cdr3_aa: CASSLRLTSGIGQYF
cdr3_nt: TGTGCCAGCAGCTTAAGGTTAACTAGCGGGATTGGGCAGTACTTC

clone_size: -
v_call: TRBV5-1
j_call: TRBJ1-6
d_call: -
cdr3_aa: CATSRQGNSPLHF
cdr3_nt: TGCGCCACCTCCAGGCAGGGTAACTCACCCCTCCACTTT

clone_size: once
v_call: TRBV29-1
j_call: TRBJ1-2
d_call: -
cdr3_aa: CSVEDHARLYGYTF
cdr3_nt: TGCAGCGTTGAAGATCACGCCAGACTCTATGGCTACACCTTC

clone_size: once
v_call: TRBV7-6
j_call: TRBJ2-3
d_call: -
cdr3_aa: CASSPGFWGPDTQYF
cdr3_nt: TGTGCCAGCAGTCCGGGCTTTTGGGGCCCAGATACGCAGTATTTT

clone_size: -
v_call: TRBV5-4
j_call: TRBJ2-5
d_call: -
cdr3_aa: CASRGGWTGETQYF
cdr3_nt: TGTGCCAGCAGGGGTGGATGGACTGGCGAGACCCAGTACTTC

clone_size: -
v_call: TRBV18
j_call: TRBJ1-2
d_call: TRBD1
cdr3_aa: CASSPPDRGKGYTF
cdr3_nt: TGTGCCAGCTCACCGCCGGACAGGGGAAAAGGCTACACCTTC

clone_size: -
v_call: TRBV10-2
j_call: TRBJ2-7
d_call: -
cdr3_aa: CASSSMAVVLYEQYF
cdr3_nt: TGCGCCAGCTCCTCGATGGCGGTAGTCCTCTACGAGCAGTACTTC

clone_size: -
v_call: TRBV6-1
j_call: TRBJ2-5
d_call: -
cdr3_aa: CASSKSREETQYF
cdr3_nt: TGTGCCAGCAGTAAAAGCAGGGAAGAGACCCAGTACTTC